This TCR beta chain was found in a study of cytomegalovirus exposure and HLA in healthy donors. Study-level results: Association with HLA alleles at 0.05 false discovery rate was found for some 18,000 TCR beta sequences in a later analysis.

The PCR made use of 60 Vbeta and 13 Jbeta primers. Assay: immunoSEQ multiplex PCR; the TCRdb copy retains only in-frame clones and omits some. The table includes roughly 100,000 clones, roughly four fifths detected once. For this clone: Its antigen is unknown.

The CDR3 spans 15 residues. Germline values: CDR1 SGHTA, CDR2 FQGNSA. This chain uses TRBV7-2 with TRBJ2-5; the D gene is possibly TRBD1 (6 bases). The J call is uncertain, as TRBJ2-7 better fits the DNA end. The receptor's source is a man aged 55 to 70 in good health and CMV-seronegative. The sample was PBMCs. CDR3 loop: CASSLMALGANEQYF. As DNA, the CDR3 is TGTGCCAGCAGCTTAATGGCGTTGGGGGCCAACGAGCAGTACTTC.